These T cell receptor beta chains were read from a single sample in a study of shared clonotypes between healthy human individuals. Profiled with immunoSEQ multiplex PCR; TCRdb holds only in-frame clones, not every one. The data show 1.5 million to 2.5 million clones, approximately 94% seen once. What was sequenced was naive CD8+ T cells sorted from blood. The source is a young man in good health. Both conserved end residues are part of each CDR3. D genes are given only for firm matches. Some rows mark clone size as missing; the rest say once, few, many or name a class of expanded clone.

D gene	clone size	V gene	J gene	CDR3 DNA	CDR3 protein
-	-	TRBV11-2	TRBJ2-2	TGTGCCAGCACCTCATGGGGGAACGGGGAGCTGTTTTTT	CASTSWGNGELFF
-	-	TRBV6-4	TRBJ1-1	TGTGCCAGCAGTGAGTGGCCGGGGAACACTGAAGCTTTCTTT	CASSEWPGNTEAFF
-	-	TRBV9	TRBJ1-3	TGTGCCAGCAGCTTCGCGGCGGAGGGCTCTGGAAACACCATATATTTT	CASSFAAEGSGNTIYF
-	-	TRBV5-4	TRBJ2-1	TGTGCCAGCAGCTTGTTAGGTGGGGGGAACAATGAGCAGTTCTTC	CASSLLGGGNNEQFF
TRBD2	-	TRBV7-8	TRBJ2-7	TGTGCCAGCAGCTCGGGACTAGCGGGGGCTCTGGTCTCCTACGAGCAGTACTTC	CASSSGLAGALVSYEQYF
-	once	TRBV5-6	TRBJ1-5	TGTGCCAGCAGCTTGGCCGGTTATAGCAATCAGCCCCAGCATTTT	CASSLAGYSNQPQHF
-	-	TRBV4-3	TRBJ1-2	TGCGCCAGCAGCCAAGATCGGGGCAGCTTTCCCCATGGCTACACCTTC	CASSQDRGSFPHGYTF
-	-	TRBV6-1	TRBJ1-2	TGTGCCAGCAGTGAGGACAGTTATGCTTATGGCTACACCTTC	CASSEDSYAYGYTF
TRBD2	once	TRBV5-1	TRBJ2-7	TGCGCCAGCAGCATGGTAGCGGGTTTTCACGAGCAGTACTTC	CASSMVAGFHEQYF
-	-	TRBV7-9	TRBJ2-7	TGTGCCAGCAGCCCCCGACGGACATCCAAAAGTCAACCTCCCGAGCAGTACTTC	CASSPRRTSKSQPPEQYF
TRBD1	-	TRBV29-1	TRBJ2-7	TGCAGCGTCCTGGCCGGACAGGGGTACGAGCAGTACTTC	CSVLAGQGYEQYF
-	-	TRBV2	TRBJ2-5	TGTGCCAGCAGCCCGAGGGGGGGAAAGACCCAGTACTTC	CASSPRGGKTQYF
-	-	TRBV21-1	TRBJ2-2	TGTGCCAGCAGGGACAGGGGGCTCGCCGGGGAGCTGTTTTTT	CASRDRGLAGELFF